Listed below are T cell receptor beta chains from one sample, sequenced in a study of cytomegalovirus exposure and HLA in healthy donors. Repertoires were generated with immunoSEQ multiplex PCR, while TCRdb's copy carries only in-frame clones and drops some. The table gives around 200,000 clones; the top ten clones make up approximately 0.98% of it. What was sequenced was PBMCs. The receptors originated from a woman aged 30 to 39 in good health and CMV-seropositive. CDR3s include the opening cysteine and the closing phenylalanine or tryptophan. A D gene is named only where the DNA matches it firmly.

v_gene	d_gene	j_gene	CDR3nt	CDR3aa
TRBV9	NA	TRBJ1-2	TGTGCCAGCAGCGTCCCGCCGGGGGTAGGAGGCTACACCTTC	CASSVPPGVGGYTF
TRBV7-9	NA	TRBJ2-5	TGTGCCAGCAGCTTAAGGTACAGGGCTAACCAAGAGACCCAGTACTTC	CASSLRYRANQETQYF
TRBV11-2	TRBD1	TRBJ1-2	TGTGCCAGCAGTTCCGGGACAGGGATGCATGGCTACACCTTC	CASSSGTGMHGYTF
TRBV7-8	NA	TRBJ2-3	TGTGCCACCGAGAGGGGGACCCCCCCGGGTACGCAGTATTTT	CATERGTPPGTQYF
TRBV27	TRBD2	TRBJ2-7	TGTGCCAGCAGTCCGAACGGGCGGGGGGCCTACGAGCAGTACTTC	CASSPNGRGAYEQYF
TRBV2	NA	TRBJ1-1	TGTGCCAAACAGGGACCGACATGGGGAACTGAAGCTTTCTTT	CAKQGPTWGTEAFF
TRBV27	TRBD1	TRBJ1-1	TGTGCCAGCAGCCGGGACAGGGAGGTCACTGAAGCTTTCTTT	CASSRDREVTEAFF
TRBV6-6	TRBD1	TRBJ1-1	TGTGCCAGCATTACGGGACAGCGGGTCACTGAAGCTTTCTTT	CASITGQRVTEAFF
TRBV4-1	TRBD1	TRBJ1-1	TGCGCCAGCAGCTACGGGACAGGGTTAAATACTGAAGCTTTCTTT	CASSYGTGLNTEAFF
TRBV7-8	TRBD2	TRBJ2-1	TGTGCCAGCAGCGACCCCACCGGGACTAGCGGCGTTGAGCAGTTCTTC	CASSDPTGTSGVEQFF
TRBV30	TRBD2	TRBJ2-1	TGTGCCTGGAGGGCCCCCCGAGGGCTAGCGGGAGAGGGGAATGAGCAGTTCTTC	CAWRAPRGLAGEGNEQFF
TRBV7-9	TRBD1	TRBJ2-7	TGTGCCAGCACGGGAAAAAGGGGGCGCGAGCAGTACTTC	CASTGKRGREQYF
TRBV6-1	NA	TRBJ1-1	TGTGCCAGCAGTGAAAGGGTCGCGGGAGGGCTAAAGGCTTTCTTT	CASSERVAGGLKAFF
TRBV5-5	NA	TRBJ2-7	TGTGCCAGCAGCTTGGGATATAGCGGCGAGCAGTACTTC	CASSLGYSGEQYF
TRBV29-1	NA	TRBJ2-7	TGCAGCGGCAGGAACTCCTACGAGCAGTACTTC	CSGRNSYEQYF
TRBV27	NA	TRBJ1-3	TGTGCCAGCAGTTTATCCCCCCCGCGCCTGAGGGATAACTCTGGAAACACCATATATTTT	CASSLSPPRLRDNSGNTIYF
TRBV28	NA	TRBJ2-2	TGTGCCAGCTTGGGGAGTGGTGTCACCGGGGAGCTGTTTTTT	CASLGSGVTGELFF
TRBV6-1	TRBD2	TRBJ2-7	TGTGCCAGCAGTGAAGTAGCGGGAGGTCTCCCCGAGCAGTACTTC	CASSEVAGGLPEQYF
TRBV6-1	NA	TRBJ1-1	TGTGCCAGCAGGCTCGTGGCTGACACTGAAGCTTTCTTT	CASRLVADTEAFF
TRBV14	TRBD1	TRBJ2-7	TGTGCCAGCAGCCAAGGTTTGGGGACAGGGAACTCCGAGCAGTACTTC	CASSQGLGTGNSEQYF
TRBV6-1	TRBD1	TRBJ1-4	TGTGCCAGCCAGGGGTGGACAGGGGCTGAAAAACTGTTTTTT	CASQGWTGAEKLFF
TRBV6-6	NA	TRBJ1-2	TGTGCCAGCAGTTCACAGGGCTTCAATTCTAACTATGGCTACACCTTC	CASSSQGFNSNYGYTF
TRBV28	TRBD1	TRBJ1-2	TGTGCCAGCAGTTCCCGCGGGACAGGAGCTTATGGCTACACCTTC	CASSSRGTGAYGYTF
TRBV7-9	NA	TRBJ1-1	TGTGCCAGCAACGCGGGAGGGACACACTTGAACACTGAAGCTTTCTTT	CASNAGGTHLNTEAFF
TRBV10-1	TRBD1	TRBJ2-2	TGCGCCAGCAGTGACCAGGGGGCGGTGCGGACCGGGGAGCTGTTTTTT	CASSDQGAVRTGELFF
TRBV5-6	TRBD2	TRBJ2-3	TGTGCCAGCAGCTCCCCTCTGGGTAGCGGGAAAACAGATACGCAGTATTTT	CASSSPLGSGKTDTQYF
TRBV29-1	NA	TRBJ2-3	TGCAGCGTTGGCCGGCAGGGTCTCACAGATACGCAGTATTTT	CSVGRQGLTDTQYF
TRBV21-1	NA	TRBJ1-5	TGTGCCAGCAAGTCCGGGGACACCCCTCCGGGTGGGTCCAATCAGCCCCAGCATTTT	CASKSGDTPPGGSNQPQHF
TRBV7-2	TRBD2	TRBJ2-5	TGTGCCAGCAGCTACGGACTAGCGGCCGGATCCCAGTACTTC	CASSYGLAAGSQYF
TRBV4-3	NA	TRBJ1-2	TGCGCCAGCAGCCAAGATCGGCGGGGGGCTGCGGGGTATGGCTACACCTTC	CASSQDRRGAAGYGYTF
TRBV28	NA	TRBJ2-7	TGTGCCAGCAGTTTTATGGGGCTTTCCTACGAGCAGTACTTC	CASSFMGLSYEQYF
TRBV15	NA	TRBJ1-1	TGTGCCACCAGCAGCTTCGACAGGCCGCGTGAAGCTTTCTTT	CATSSFDRPREAFF
TRBV25-1	NA	TRBJ2-4	TGTGCCAGCCCGGAGGAAGGGGCCAAAAACATTCAGTACTTC	CASPEEGAKNIQYF
TRBV10-3	TRBD2	TRBJ2-3	TGTGCCATCACGGCTAGCGGAAGCACAGATACGCAGTATTTT	CAITASGSTDTQYF
TRBV11-2	TRBD1	TRBJ1-4	TGTGCCAGCAGCCCCGGGACAGGATCACGGAGAATCGAAAAACTGTTTTTT	CASSPGTGSRRIEKLFF
TRBV11-3	TRBD1	TRBJ2-3	TGTGCCAGCAGCCCGGACAGGGGCGGAGATACGCAGTATTTT	CASSPDRGGDTQYF
TRBV7-9	TRBD2	TRBJ2-7	TGTGCCAGCAGCTGGACGGGACTAGCTGACGAGCAGTACTTC	CASSWTGLADEQYF
TRBV30	TRBD1	TRBJ2-6	TGTGCCTGGGGGACAGGGAGCTTTGGGGCCAACGTCCTGACTTTC	CAWGTGSFGANVLTF
TRBV4-2	NA	TRBJ2-7	TGTGCCAGCAGCCAATCTAGGAGCTCCTACGAGCAGTACTTC	CASSQSRSSYEQYF
TRBV7-9	NA	TRBJ1-1	TGTGCCAGCAGCTTAGGCAGGCTCATGAACACTGAAGCTTTCTTT	CASSLGRLMNTEAFF
TRBV10-3	NA	TRBJ2-5	TGTGCCATCAGTGATTCTGCGGGAAAAGAGACCCAGTACTTC	CAISDSAGKETQYF
TRBV6-5	NA	TRBJ2-7	TGTGCCAGCATCTCGGGGAGGACAGGTGACTACGAGCAGTACTTC	CASISGRTGDYEQYF